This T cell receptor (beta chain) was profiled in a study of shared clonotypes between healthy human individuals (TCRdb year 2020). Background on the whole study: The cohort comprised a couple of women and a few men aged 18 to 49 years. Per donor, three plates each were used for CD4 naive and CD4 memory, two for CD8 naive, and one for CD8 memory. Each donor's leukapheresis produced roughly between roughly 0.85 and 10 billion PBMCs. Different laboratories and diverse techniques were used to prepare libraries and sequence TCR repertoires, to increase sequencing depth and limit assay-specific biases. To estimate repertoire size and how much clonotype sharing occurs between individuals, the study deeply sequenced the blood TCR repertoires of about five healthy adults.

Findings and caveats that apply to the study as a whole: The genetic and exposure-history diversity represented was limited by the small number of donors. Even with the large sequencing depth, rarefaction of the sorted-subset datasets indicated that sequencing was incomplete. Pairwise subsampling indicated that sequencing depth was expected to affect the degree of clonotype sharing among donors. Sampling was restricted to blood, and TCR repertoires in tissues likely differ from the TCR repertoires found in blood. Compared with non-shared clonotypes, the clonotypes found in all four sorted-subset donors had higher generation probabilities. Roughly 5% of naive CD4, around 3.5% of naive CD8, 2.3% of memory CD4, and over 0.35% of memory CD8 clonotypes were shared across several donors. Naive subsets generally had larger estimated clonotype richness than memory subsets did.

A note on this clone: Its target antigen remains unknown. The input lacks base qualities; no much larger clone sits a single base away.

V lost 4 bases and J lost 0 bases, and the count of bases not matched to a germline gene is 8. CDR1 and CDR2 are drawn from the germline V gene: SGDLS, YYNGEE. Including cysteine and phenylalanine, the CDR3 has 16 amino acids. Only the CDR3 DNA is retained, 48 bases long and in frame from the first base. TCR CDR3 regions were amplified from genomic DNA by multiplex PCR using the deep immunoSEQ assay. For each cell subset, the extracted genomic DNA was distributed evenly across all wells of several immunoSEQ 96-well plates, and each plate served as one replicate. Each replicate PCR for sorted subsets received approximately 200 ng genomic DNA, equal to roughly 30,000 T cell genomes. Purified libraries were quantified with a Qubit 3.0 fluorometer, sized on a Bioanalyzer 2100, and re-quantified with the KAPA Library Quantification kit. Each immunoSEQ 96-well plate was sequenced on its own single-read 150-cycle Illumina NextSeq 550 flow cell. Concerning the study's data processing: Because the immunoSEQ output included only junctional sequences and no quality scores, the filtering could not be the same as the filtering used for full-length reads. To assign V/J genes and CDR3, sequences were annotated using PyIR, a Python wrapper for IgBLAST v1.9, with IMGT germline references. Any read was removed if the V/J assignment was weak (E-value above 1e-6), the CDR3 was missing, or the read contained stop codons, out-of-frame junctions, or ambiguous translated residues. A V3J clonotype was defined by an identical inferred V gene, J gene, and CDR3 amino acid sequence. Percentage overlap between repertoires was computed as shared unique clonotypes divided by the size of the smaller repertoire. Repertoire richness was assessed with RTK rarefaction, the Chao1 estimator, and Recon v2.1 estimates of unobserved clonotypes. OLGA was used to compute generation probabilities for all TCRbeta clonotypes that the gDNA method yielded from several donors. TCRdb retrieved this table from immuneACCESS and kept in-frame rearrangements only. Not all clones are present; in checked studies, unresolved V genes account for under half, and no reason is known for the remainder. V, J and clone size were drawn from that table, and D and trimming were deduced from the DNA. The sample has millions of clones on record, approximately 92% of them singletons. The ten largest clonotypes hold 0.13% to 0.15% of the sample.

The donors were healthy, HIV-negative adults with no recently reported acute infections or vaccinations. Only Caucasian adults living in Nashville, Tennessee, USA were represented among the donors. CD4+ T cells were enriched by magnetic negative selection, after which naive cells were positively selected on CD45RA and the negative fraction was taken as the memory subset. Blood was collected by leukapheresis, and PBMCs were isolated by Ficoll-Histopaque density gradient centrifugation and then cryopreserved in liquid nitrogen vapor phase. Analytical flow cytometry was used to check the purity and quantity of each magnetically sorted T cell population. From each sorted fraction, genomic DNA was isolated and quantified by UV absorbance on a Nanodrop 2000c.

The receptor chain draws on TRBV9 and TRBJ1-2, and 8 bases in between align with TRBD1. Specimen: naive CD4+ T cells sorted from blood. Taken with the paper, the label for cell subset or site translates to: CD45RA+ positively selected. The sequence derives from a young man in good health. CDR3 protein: CASSPRDRSSNYGYTF. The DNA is TGTGCCAGCAGCCCTAGGGACAGGAGTTCTAACTATGGCTACACCTTC. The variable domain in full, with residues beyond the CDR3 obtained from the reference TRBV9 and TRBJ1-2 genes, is DSGVTQTPKHLITATGQRVTLRCSPRSGDLSVYWYQQSLDQGLQFLIQYYNGEERAKGNILERFSAQQFPDLHSELNLSSLELGDSALYFCASSPRDRSSNYGYTFGSGTRLTVV.